These 26 T cell receptor beta chains share one sample of origin, sequenced in a study of cytomegalovirus exposure and HLA in healthy donors. Primers: 60 Vbeta forward and 13 Jbeta reverse. TCRdb's table, derived via immunoSEQ multiplex PCR, lists solely in-frame clones and lacks some. This sample has 130,000 to 150,000 clones; approximately 83% occur once, and the top ten carry around 4.1%. Sequencing was performed on PBMCs. The receptors stem from a man in his forties in good health and CMV-seropositive.

The chain couples TRBV7-9 to TRBJ1-1; a possible D gene is TRBD1 (5 bases). Germline lookup yields CDR1 SEHNR and CDR2 FQNEAQ (reference sequence). The ends were cut back, 9 bases at V and 1 base at J, with 15 bases in the middle. The CDR3 extends over 14 amino acids. The DNA for the CDR3 is TGTGCCAGTAAGTTGGGGGGTCGGAACACTGAAGCTTTCTTT. It is translated as CASKLGGRNTEAFF.

This clone was observed a single time. The same CDR3 arises from other DNA sequences in this sample as well. The V gene is TRBV5-4, the J gene TRBJ2-1; D gene unclear. With 0 bases removed from V and 0 bases from J, the gap between germline ends came to 7 bases. Germline V lookup: CDR1 SGHNT, CDR2 YYREEE (reference sequence). The CDR3 extends over 15 amino acids. CDR3 nucleotide sequence: TGTGCCAGCAGCTTGGATCGGAGCTCCTACAATGAGCAGTTCTTC. It encodes CASSLDRSSYNEQFF.

CDR3 sequence reads: CASSQDGYEQYF. Written as DNA, the CDR3 is TGCGCCAGCAGCCAAGACGGCTACGAGCAGTACTTC. The chain has TRBV4-3 and TRBJ2-7; no clear D gene. Germline CDR1 LGHNA, CDR2 YSLEER. Trimming removed 0 bases at V and 3 bases at J, with 3 bases between. The CDR3 loop spans 12 amino acids.

V gene TRBV27 combines with J gene TRBJ1-2, with TRBD1 matching 7 bases. V was pared by 6 bases and J by 3 bases, with 7 bases of the junction left unmatched. Germline lookup yields CDR1 MNHEY and CDR2 SMNVEV (reference sequence). The CDR3 consists of 14 residues. CDR3 protein: CASRLTGNDYGYTF. CDR3 sequence (DNA): TGTGCCAGCAGACTGACAGGGAACGACTATGGCTACACCTTC.

V usage is TRBV19 and J usage is TRBJ1-5, with a possible D match to TRBD1 (6 bases). The V gene's germline CDR1 is LNHDA and CDR2 SQIVND (reference sequence). The CDR3 spans 16 residues. Between the trimmed V and J ends, which lost 7 bases and 4 bases, there was a span of 20 bases. CDR3 nucleotide sequence: TGTGCCAGTACTGGACAGCCCCTCTTCTATAATCAGCCCCAGCATTTT. Translated: CASTGQPLFYNQPQHF.

The chain has TRBV10-2 and TRBJ2-7; 16 positions agree with TRBD2. V dropped 10 bases and J dropped 6; count of bases not matched to a gene: 6. This CDR3 region has 14 residues. Germline V CDR1 and CDR2: WSHSY, SAAADI. Here the CDR3 DNA reads TGCGCCACGGGACTAGCGGGAGGGCCGTTCGAGCAGTACTTC. Protein sequence: CATGLAGGPFEQYF.

The gene calls are TRBV5-4 and TRBJ1-2; possibly TRBD1 for D (6 bases). Germline V gene data show CDR1 as SGHNT and CDR2 as YYREEE (reference sequence). V shed 4 bases and J shed 8 bases, with 21 bases lying between them. The CDR3 covers 15 residues. The DNA of the CDR3 is TGTGCCAGCAGCGCTGAACAGGGTTCCGGAGTCGGCTACACCTTC. Translation: CASSAEQGSGVGYTF.

This clone was observed a few times. The chain combines TRBV28 with TRBJ2-5, with 10 bases matching TRBD2. The CDR3 has 15 amino acids. Losses at the gene ends were 2 bases for V and 11 bases for J; bases not matched to a gene: 11. The germline V gene encodes CDR1 MDHEN and CDR2 SYDVKM. This CDR3 reads CASSLRTSGAREQYF. The CDR3 region has the DNA TGTGCCAGCAGTTTAAGGACTAGCGGAGCGAGGGAGCAGTACTTC.

The CDR3 sequence is CLRQGTGNSGNTIYF. In nucleotides, the CDR3 is TGCCTCCGGCAGGGGACAGGCAACTCTGGAAACACCATATATTTT. V usage is TRBV29-1 and J usage is TRBJ1-3; TRBD1 agrees at 8 bases. The length of the CDR3 is 15 residues. Looked up from germline, CDR1 is SQVTM and CDR2 is ANQGSEA.

The V call is TRBV19, the J call TRBJ1-2, with D possibly TRBD1 on 5 matching bases. Germline V gene lookup returns CDR1 LNHDA and CDR2 SQIVND (reference sequence). Trimming took 3 bases from V and 1 from J, leaving 12 bases between them. The CDR3 loop spans 15 amino acids. The CDR3 coding sequence is TGTGCCAGTAGTATCGCGACAGCCCGTAACTATGGCTACACCTTC. As protein: CASSIATARNYGYTF.

The chain joins TRBV27 to TRBJ2-7, with a weak D call TRBD1 (6 bases). The CDR3 is 15 amino acids. V was cut by 5 bases and J by 7 bases, with 21 bases left in between. CDR1 is MNHEY and CDR2 is SMNVEV in the germline V gene (reference sequence). The CDR3 bases are TGTGCCAGCAGTACGGATGGTGTACTAGGGGGAGAGCAGTACTTC. Translating it yields CASSTDGVLGGEQYF.

CDR3 bases: TGTGCCAGCAGTTACGGCGGGAGCTCCTACAATGAGCAGTTCTTC. Translated: CASSYGGSSYNEQFF. The chain couples TRBV6-6 to TRBJ2-1, with 7 bases aligning to TRBD2. In germline, CDR1 is MNHNY, CDR2 SVGAGI (reference sequence). Trimming at V came to 2 bases and at J to 0 bases, leaving 1 base not matched to a gene. The CDR3 loop spans 15 amino acids.

This chain uses TRBV4-3 with TRBJ1-2, with 8 bases identical to TRBD1. The CDR3 has 15 residues. J gave up 7 bases and V 3 bases, and 10 bases lay outside the gene matches. Germline loops: CDR1 LGHNA, CDR2 YSLEER. The DNA of the CDR3 is TGCGCCAGCAGCCATACCGGGACAGGTTGGCTTGGCTACACCTTC. This encodes CASSHTGTGWLGYTF.

This clone was seen only a few times. V is TRBV6-5 and J is TRBJ1-5, with D uncertain. The CDR3 consists of 15 residues. Germline V gene sequence: CDR1 MNHEY, CDR2 SVGAGI. Trimming stripped 7 bases from V and 2 bases from J, with 15 bases between. CDR3 bases: TGTGCCAGCAAGCCGGTTGGTAGCGGCAATCAGCCCCAGCATTTT. It is translated as CASKPVGSGNQPQHF.

This clone turned up a few times. The chain has TRBV2 and TRBJ1-2; the D is unclear. Deletions cut 5 bases from V and 0 bases from J, with 16 bases between. Germline-derived CDR1 and CDR2 are SNHLY and FYNNEI. This CDR3 has 16 amino acids. Written as DNA, the CDR3 is TGTGCCAGCAGTCCCGGCGGAATAGGCTCTAACTATGGCTACACCTTC. Its protein is CASSPGGIGSNYGYTF.

A single count supports this clone. The genes are TRBV5-1 and TRBJ1-1; tentatively, D is TRBD1 (6 bases). Germline V gene lookup returns CDR1 SGHRS and CDR2 YFSETQ. Trimming stripped 0 bases from V and 0 bases from J, with 18 bases between. The CDR3 length is 18 residues. CDR3 residues: CASSLDGQLGFMNTEAFF. Written as DNA, the CDR3 is TGCGCCAGCAGCTTGGATGGACAGTTAGGATTTATGAACACTGAAGCTTTCTTT.

This chain uses TRBV4-1 with TRBJ1-1, with D perhaps TRBD1 (6 bases). Trimming left V 3 bases short and J 8 bases short, with 10 bases between. CDR1 is MGHRA, CDR2 YSYEKL, per germline. The CDR3 is 12 amino acids. CDR3 residues: CASSHSGAEAFF. CDR3 in DNA: TGCGCCAGCAGCCACTCAGGGGCAGAAGCTTTCTTT.

The gene calls are TRBV11-2 and TRBJ2-1; 13 bases map to TRBD2. The CDR3 runs 18 residues. Germline V lookup: CDR1 SGHAT, CDR2 FQNNGV. V was pared by 4 bases and J by 7 bases, with 13 bases of the junction left unmatched. The CDR3 DNA follows: TGTGCCAGCAGCTGGCCCAAGTGGACTAGCGGGAGTTTAAATGAGCAGTTCTTC. It codes for CASSWPKWTSGSLNEQFF.

This sequence joins TRBV6-1 and TRBJ2-5; TRBD1 aligns across 9 bases. Unmatched junction bases numbered 8, after V lost 7 bases and J lost 2 bases. Germline V gene lookup returns CDR1 MNHNS and CDR2 SASEGT. The CDR3 covers 15 residues. The CDR3 region is CASKPGQGEQETQYF. In DNA, the CDR3 is TGTGCCAGCAAACCGGGACAGGGTGAACAAGAGACCCAGTACTTC.

CDR3 nucleotide sequence: TGTGCCAGCAGCTTGGGGCTAGCGGGAGTGAACTACGAGCAGTACTTC. Translating gives CASSLGLAGVNYEQYF. V gene TRBV5-4 combines with J gene TRBJ2-5, with TRBD2 matching 10 bases. Matching the DNA end better, TRBJ2-7 makes the J call doubtful. This CDR3 has 16 amino acids. The germline V gene has CDR1 SGHNT and CDR2 YYREEE (reference sequence).

Judged by abundance, this clone is medium-sized. The gene calls are TRBV18 and TRBJ2-1; D may be TRBD2 (5 bases). Trimming shortened V by 4 bases and J by 1 base, and 11 bases separated the two germline ends. The CDR3 is 15 amino acids. Germline-derived CDR1 and CDR2 are KGHSH and LQKENI. CDR3 loop: CASSLSAASYNEQFF. In DNA, the CDR3 is TGTGCCAGCTCACTCTCAGCGGCATCCTACAATGAGCAGTTCTTC.

This clone was detected only a few times. The chain links TRBV10-3 to TRBJ2-1, with 10 bases identical to TRBD2. Losses at the gene ends were 7 bases for V and 9 bases for J; bases not matched to a gene: 6. Germline CDR1 ENHRY, CDR2 SYGVKD. The CDR3 is 13 residues long. The CDR3 here is CAITPSGRAEQFF. The DNA of the CDR3 is TGTGCCATCACTCCCAGCGGGAGGGCTGAGCAGTTCTTC.

The chain couples TRBV4-1 to TRBJ2-7; D is undetermined. V was trimmed by 1 base and J by 10 bases, leaving 14 bases between them. Germline CDR1 MGHRA, CDR2 YSYEKL. The CDR3 length is 13 residues. This CDR3 is CASSQVNGPGQYF. CDR3 coding DNA: TGCGCCAGCAGCCAAGTAAATGGGCCAGGCCAGTACTTC.

The chain has TRBV9 and TRBJ2-1; 8 bases agree with TRBD1. The V gene's germline CDR1 is SGDLS and CDR2 YYNGEE. CDR3 size: 16 residues. After removal of 0 bases from V and 7 bases from J, the junction contained 9 bases not matched to a gene. The CDR3 nucleotides read TGTGCCAGCAGCGTAGCCACTCAGGGGGCGCAAAATGAGCAGTTCTTC. It codes for CASSVATQGAQNEQFF.

This chain connects TRBV20-1 to TRBJ2-7, with D possibly TRBD2 on 6 matching bases. This CDR3 comprises 11 residues. In germline, CDR1 is DFQATT, CDR2 SNEGSKA (reference sequence). V shed 6 bases and J shed 3 bases, with 9 bases lying between them. CDR3 DNA: TGCAGTGCCCTCGGGGGCTACGAGCAGTACTTC. Protein sequence: CSALGGYEQYF.

The CDR3, as DNA: TGCGCCAGCAGCTTAGCTCTAGCGGGAGTAAACGAGCAGTACTTC. This gives the protein CASSLALAGVNEQYF. The J gene is TRBJ2-7, the V gene TRBV5-1; 10 positions match TRBD2. Trimming removed 2 bases from V and 5 bases from J; junction bases left unmatched: 7. Germline-derived CDR1 and CDR2 are SGHRS and YFSETQ. The CDR3 is 15 residues long.